One sample yielded the 21 T cell receptor beta chains listed below, sequenced in a study of T cell responses to AZD1222 COVID-19 vaccine. Produced via immunoSEQ multiplex PCR; TCRdb's table is partial and in-frame only. Of some 150,000 clones listed, more than 70% are singletons. This specimen was peripheral blood, taken on day 0 of AZD1222 vaccination. These TCRs come from an adult in good health.

This clone was seen only a few times. V is TRBV6-5 and J is TRBJ2-5; no clear D gene. V lost 5 bases, J lost 1 base, and 11 bases lay in between. Germline V gene data show CDR1 as MNHEY and CDR2 as SVGAGI. CDR3 size: 14 residues. The CDR3 DNA sequence: TGTGCCAGCAGTCTACAGAGTAGCCAAGAGACCCAGTACTTC. It yields the protein CASSLQSSQETQYF.

This chain connects TRBV7-9 to TRBJ1-1; 8 bases are a match to TRBD1. Germline CDR1 reads SEHNR; CDR2 reads FQNEAQ (reference sequence). The CDR3 is made up of 16 amino acids. Trimming took 5 bases from V and 5 from J; bases not matched to a gene: 13. DNA for the CDR3: TGTGCCAGCAGCAAACGGACCGGACAGGGTGGGACTGAAGCTTTCTTT. This encodes CASSKRTGQGGTEAFF. Using reference TRBV7-9 and TRBJ1-1 for the parts outside the CDR3, the full variable domain is DTGVSQNPRHKITKRGQNVTFRCDPISEHNRLYWYRQTLGQGPEFLTYFQNEAQLEKSRLLSDRFSAERPKGSFSTLEIQRTEQGDSAMYLCASSKRTGQGGTEAFFGQGTRLTVV.

V usage is TRBV14 and J usage is TRBJ1-3, with D tentatively TRBD1 (5 bases). Trimming took 2 bases from V and 4 from J, leaving 18 bases between them. This CDR3 is 17 amino acids long. Germline CDR1 is SGHDN and CDR2 is FVKESK. The DNA for the CDR3 is TGTGCCAGCAGCCAAATACTCCGGGACGGAACGGGAAACACCATATATTTT. Its protein is CASSQILRDGTGNTIYF.

The V gene is TRBV3-1 (or the pseudogene TRBV3-2), the J gene TRBJ1-1; D call uncertain. The CDR3 consists of 14 residues. Germline assignment: CDR1 LGHDT and CDR2 YNNKEL (reference sequence). The ends were cut back, 2 bases at V and 3 bases at J, with 10 bases in the middle. CDR3 DNA sequence: TGTGCCAGCAGCCAACCGCCTTGGTACACTGAAGCTTTCTTT. Protein product: CASSQPPWYTEAFF.

This clone was seen just once. The chain couples TRBV19 to TRBJ1-5, with D tentatively TRBD1 (5 bases). Germline CDR1 is LNHDA and CDR2 is SQIVND (reference sequence). Trimming shortened V by 7 bases and J by 0 bases, and 16 bases separated the two germline ends. The CDR3 length is 16 residues. CDR3 bases: TGTGCCAGTACCACCGGAGAGGGGTATAGCAATCAGCCCCAGCATTTT. It is translated as CASTTGEGYSNQPQHF.

The V gene is TRBV12-3 or TRBV12-4, the J gene TRBJ2-5; the D is unclear. The CDR3 sequence is 12 residues long. Trimming removed 4 bases at V and 3 bases at J, with 6 bases between. CDR3 coding DNA: TGTGCCAGCAGTTATACAGAAGAGACCCAGTACTTC. This codes for CASSYTEETQYF.

The CDR3 sequence: CASSWRGGRAGNEQFF. DNA of the CDR3: TGTGCCAGCAGCTGGCGGGGGGGCCGGGCCGGCAATGAGCAGTTCTTC. The genes are TRBV7-2 and TRBJ2-1; 9 nucleotides match TRBD2. Losses at the gene ends were 4 bases for V and 6 bases for J; bases not matched to a gene: 10. Looked up from germline, CDR1 is SGHTA and CDR2 is FQGNSA. The CDR3 sequence is 16 residues long.

The chain joins TRBV4-3 to TRBJ2-3; D is unresolved. Germline CDR1 is LGHNA and CDR2 is YSLEER. The CDR3 contains 15 residues. V was trimmed by 0 bases and J by 1 base, leaving 8 bases between them. For the CDR3, the DNA is TGCGCCAGCAGCCAAGATAGTAAGGGCACAGATACGCAGTATTTT. It codes for CASSQDSKGTDTQYF.

This chain links TRBV12-3 or TRBV12-4 with TRBJ1-2, with 9 bases matching TRBD1. V lost 6 bases, J lost 5 bases, and 4 bases stayed unmatched. This CDR3 contains 13 residues. CDR3 DNA: TGTGCCAGCAGCCGGACAGGGGCTTATGGCTACACCTTC. Translated: CASSRTGAYGYTF.

The V call is TRBV7-2, the J call TRBJ1-3; no clear D. Germline V CDR1 and CDR2: SGHTA, FQGNSA. V lost 5 bases and J 0 bases, leaving 11 bases between the germline ends. CDR3 length equals 15 residues. In DNA, the CDR3 is TGTGCCAGCAGCAATGGACTACTCTCTGGAAACACCATATATTTT. Protein product: CASSNGLLSGNTIYF.

The rearrangement links TRBV9 to TRBJ1-2; maybe TRBD1 (6 bases). The V gene lost 0 bases and the J gene lost 7 bases, with 19 bases spanning the gap. The germline V gene has CDR1 SGDLS and CDR2 YYNGEE. The CDR3 totals 16 residues. The CDR3 DNA reads TGTGCCAGCAGCGTAGATTTCGGGGGGGCTCAAGGTGGCTACACCTTC. Translation gives CASSVDFGGAQGGYTF.

This clone was observed a few times. The chain carries TRBV27 and TRBJ1-5; 11 positions match TRBD1. Losses at the gene ends were 6 bases for V and 4 bases for J; bases not matched to a gene: 8. Germline V CDR1 and CDR2: MNHEY, SMNVEV (reference sequence). This CDR3 spans 16 amino acids. CDR3 loop: CASRTGQGGLNQPQHF. In DNA, the CDR3 is TGTGCCAGCAGAACGGGACAGGGGGGCCTTAATCAGCCCCAGCATTTT.

The rearrangement uses TRBV5-5 and TRBJ1-2, with a possible D match to TRBD1 (5 bases). Germline CDR1 reads SGHKS; CDR2 reads YYEKEE (reference sequence). Trimming took off 4 bases at V and 0 bases at J, with 13 bases between the two ends. The CDR3 covers 15 residues. The CDR3 is CASSPRGNSNYGYTF. CDR3 DNA sequence: TGTGCCAGCAGCCCGAGGGGAAACTCTAACTATGGCTACACCTTC.

This clone was recorded only once. V is TRBV6-2 or TRBV6-3 and J is TRBJ2-3, with a possible D match to TRBD1 (5 bases). CDR1 MNHEY and CDR2 SVGEGT come from the germline V gene. V was pared by 2 bases and J by 2 bases, with 17 bases between. This CDR3 has 17 amino acids. The CDR3 DNA sequence: TGTGCCAGCAGTTACCCGCAGGGAAGATTGCTCACAGATACGCAGTATTTT. It yields the protein CASSYPQGRLLTDTQYF.

The rearrangement joins TRBV4-1 to TRBJ2-3, with D tentatively TRBD1 or TRBD2 (5 bases each). The germline gives CDR1 MGHRA, CDR2 YSYEKL. The CDR3 consists of 14 residues. V was cut by 0 bases and J by 10 bases, with 14 bases left in between. CDR3 in amino acids: CASSQDRGYHAQYF. The CDR3 region has the DNA TGCGCCAGCAGCCAAGATCGGGGCTACCATGCGCAGTATTTT.

V usage is TRBV5-1 and J usage is TRBJ1-3, with 7 bases identical to TRBD1. The CDR3 length is 16 residues. Germline values: CDR1 SGHRS, CDR2 YFSETQ. V lost 0 bases and J lost 2; bases outside the gene matches: 5. CDR3 nucleotide sequence: TGCGCCAGCAGCTTGGACGCGACAGGGCCTGGAAACACCATATATTTT. Translating it yields CASSLDATGPGNTIYF.

The gene calls are TRBV5-1 and TRBJ1-2; D gene ambiguous. The CDR3 runs 12 residues. From germline, CDR1 is SGHRS and CDR2 YFSETQ. V was trimmed by 4 bases and J by 3 bases, leaving 7 bases between them. CDR3 nucleotides: TGCGCCAGCAGCCCGGGTGACTATGGCTACACCTTC. Translation gives CASSPGDYGYTF.

The V and J genes are TRBV6-5 and TRBJ2-4; maybe TRBD1 (5 bases). The CDR3 runs to 13 residues. The germline V and J ends were trimmed by 5 bases and 5 bases, with 10 bases remaining between them. CDR1 is MNHEY, CDR2 SVGAGI, per germline. The CDR3 here is CASSTTRENIQYF. The CDR3 nucleotides read TGTGCCAGCAGTACGACCAGGGAAAACATTCAGTACTTC.

The chain uses TRBV2 and TRBJ1-6, with a possible D match to TRBD1 (6 bases). CDR3 length: 16 amino acids. V was shortened by 5 bases and J by 9 bases, with 20 bases between the two germline ends. Germline V gene lookup returns CDR1 SNHLY and CDR2 FYNNEI. The DNA for the CDR3 is TGTGCCAGCAGTCGCAGGGGAACCATGGGAATTTCACCCCTCCACTTT. This sequence encodes CASSRRGTMGISPLHF.

The CDR3 DNA is TGCGCCAGCAGCACGGACATGGGGAATTCACCCCTCCACTTT. The encoded protein is CASSTDMGNSPLHF. The chain carries TRBV5-1 and TRBJ1-6; D is possibly TRBD1 (5 bases). V was cut by 4 bases and J by 7 bases, with 12 bases left in between. CDR1 SGHRS and CDR2 YFSETQ come from the germline V gene. CDR3 length equals 14 residues.

V gene TRBV6-5 combines with J gene TRBJ1-2; D gene ambiguous. V was cut by 8 bases and J by 7 bases, with 17 bases left in between. In germline, CDR1 is MNHEY, CDR2 SVGAGI. The CDR3 runs to 13 residues. The CDR3 reads CASLRTGNRGYTF. CDR3 nucleotide sequence: TGTGCCAGCCTGAGAACGGGGAACCGTGGCTACACCTTC.